This TCR beta chain was identified in a study of CD8 T cells in ankylosing spondylitis. Study conclusions and caveats: Some motif variants had been reported before (in reactive arthritis synovial fluid and blood). Clones linked to disease were reported to show significant enrichment in matched ankylosing spondylitis synovial fluid. Relatively rare in peripheral blood, disease-linked clones were also CD8+. Made up of fewer than ten highly homologous variants, a TCR beta motif appeared characteristic of ankylosing spondylitis blood.

Quantitative 5'-RACE was performed with molecular barcodes, and it yielded the TCR beta libraries. A single record per CDR3 protein comes from TCRdb applying MiXCR to the 5' RACE reads. The repertoire holds a few hundred thousand distinct CDR3 sequences, around 22% seen once, with roughly a sixth in the top ten. The CDR3 covers 15 residues. Germline V CDR1 and CDR2: ENHRY, SYGVKD. V was trimmed by 3 bases and J by 1 base, leaving 12 bases between them. This clonotype showed up just a few times. Its antigen is not known. This receptor was obtained from a male donor with ankylosing spondylitis. V is TRBV10-3 and J is TRBJ1-1, with D tentatively TRBD1 (6 bases). The specimen sequenced was blood, either unsorted or a sorted T cell fraction (not recorded which). The DNA for the CDR3 is TGTGCCATCAGTGATTCAGCGGGACAGAACACTGAAGCTTTCTTT. Translating gives CAISDSAGQNTEAFF.